Listed here are 27 T cell receptor beta chains from one sample, sequenced in a study of control samples from healthy donors and cancer patients. Clones were read by immunoSEQ multiplex PCR, and TCRdb kept only the in-frame ones, dropping some. This table has tens of thousands of clones, about 90% appearing once. The sample consisted of PBMCs. All receptors come from a man in his forties or fifties with head and neck cancer.

The chain recombines TRBV28 with TRBJ2-6; D is undetermined. This CDR3 has 14 amino acids. Trimming pared 6 bases from V and 4 bases from J, leaving 10 bases between. Per germline, CDR1 MDHEN and CDR2 SYDVKM. The CDR3: CASRGAGGANVLTF. CDR3 in DNA: TGTGCCAGCAGGGGTGCCGGAGGGGCCAACGTCCTGACTTTC.

CDR3 nucleotide sequence: TGCAGCGTTGAACAGGGGAACACCTACGAGCAGTACTTC. Its translation is CSVEQGNTYEQYF. V and J are TRBV29-1 and TRBJ2-7, with a weak D call TRBD1 (6 bases). The CDR3 runs 13 residues. V was shortened by 2 bases and J by 2 bases, with 10 bases between the two germline ends. Germline-derived CDR1 and CDR2 are SQVTM and ANQGSEA.

This clone has a handful of counts. The V gene is TRBV4-1, the J gene TRBJ2-2; tentatively, D is TRBD1 (6 bases). Looked up from germline, CDR1 is MGHRA and CDR2 is YSYEKL. The CDR3 covers 17 residues. Between the trimmed V and J ends, which lost 4 bases and 4 bases, there was a span of 19 bases. The CDR3 loop reads CASSRPPFEGGTGELFF. For the CDR3, the DNA is TGCGCCAGCAGCCGGCCACCGTTCGAAGGGGGCACCGGGGAGCTGTTTTTT.

This clone was seen only once. V gene TRBV11-3 combines with J gene TRBJ1-1; 7 nucleotides agree with TRBD1. This CDR3 is built from 15 residues. Germline CDR1 and CDR2: SGHNT and YENEEA. The V and J ends lost 3 bases and 3 bases, in that order; junction bases with no gene match: 7. As DNA, the CDR3 is TGTGCCAGCAGCTTGGCCTCACAGGGGTACACTGAAGCTTTCTTT. Translating gives CASSLASQGYTEAFF. Full variable domain (remainder filled in from reference TRBV11-3 and TRBJ1-1): EAGVVQSPRYKIIEKKQPVAFWCNPISGHNTLYWYLQNLGQGPELLIRYENEEAVDDSQLPKDRFSAERLKGVDSTLKIQPAELGDSAVYLCASSLASQGYTEAFFGQGTRLTVV.

The table lists this clone with a count of one. The chain carries TRBV7-2 and TRBJ1-6; 9 bases are a match to TRBD1. This CDR3 comprises 14 residues. Germline V gene sequence: CDR1 SGHTA, CDR2 FQGNSA. J was trimmed by 8 bases and V by 2 bases; bases with no gene match: 1. As DNA, the CDR3 is TGTGCCAGCAGCTTAAGGACAGGGGATTCACCCCTCCACTTT. Translated: CASSLRTGDSPLHF. The full variable domain, rest sourced from reference TRBV7-2 and TRBJ1-6, is GAGVSQSPSNKVTEKGKDVELRCDPISGHTALYWYRQSLGQGLEFLIYFQGNSAPDKSGLPSDRFSAERTGGSVSTLTIQRTQQEDSAVYLCASSLRTGDSPLHFGNGTRLTVT.

V is TRBV25-1 and J is TRBJ2-7; 7 nucleotides align to TRBD1. V trimming: 3 bases; J trimming: 6 bases; junction bases outside the gene matches: 11. The germline CDR1 and CDR2 sequences are MGHDK and SYGVNS. The CDR3 is made up of 15 amino acids. The CDR3 bases are TGTGCCAGCAGTGACCGGGACAGCCTTGGAAGCGAGCAGTACTTC. It yields the protein CASSDRDSLGSEQYF.

This chain uses TRBV3-1 (or the pseudogene TRBV3-2) with TRBJ2-5; 11 bases agree with TRBD2. This CDR3 contains 18 residues. The germline CDR1 and CDR2 sequences are LGHDT and YNNKEL (reference sequence). The J segment lost 5 bases and the V segment lost 1 base, leaving 12 bases of the junction unmatched. In DNA, the CDR3 is TGTGCCAGCAGCCAAGTTAGTCCTCGGCTAGCGGGGGGTGAGACCCAGTACTTC. Its translation: CASSQVSPRLAGGETQYF.

Notes on this clone: This same CDR3 is encoded by further DNA sequences in the sample. V is TRBV11-2 and J is TRBJ1-3; D may be TRBD1 (5 bases). Germline assignment: CDR1 SGHAT and CDR2 FQNNGV. The CDR3 is 16 residues long. V lost 4 bases and J 7 bases, leaving 20 bases between the germline ends. The CDR3 loop reads CASSSIQGPKGNTIYF. The CDR3 nucleotides are TGTGCCAGCAGCTCCATCCAGGGACCAAAAGGGAACACCATATATTTT.

This chain connects TRBV7-9 to TRBJ2-3; D is perhaps TRBD1 or TRBD2 (6 bases each). The CDR3 totals 19 residues. Germline values: CDR1 SEHNR, CDR2 FQNEAQ (reference sequence). V lost 1 base to trimming and J lost 5 bases, with 25 bases between them. The CDR3 protein is CASSLVRLSLQGGLDTQYF. The CDR3 DNA reads as TGTGCCAGCAGCTTAGTTCGATTAAGTCTACAGGGAGGTTTAGATACGCAGTATTTT.

The V and J genes are TRBV2 and TRBJ2-5; 11 bases are a match to TRBD2. The CDR3 is 15 residues long. The germline V gene has CDR1 SNHLY and CDR2 FYNNEI. The V segment lost 1 base and the J segment 6 bases; nucleotides outside the gene matches: 4. In DNA form, the CDR3 reads TGTGCCAGCAGTGAAGAACTAGCGGGAGTTAAGACCCAGTACTTC. Protein sequence: CASSEELAGVKTQYF.

V is TRBV5-1 and J is TRBJ2-1, with 11 bases matching TRBD1. The V segment lost 6 bases and the J segment 5 bases; nucleotides outside the gene matches: 7. Per the germline V gene, CDR1 is SGHRS and CDR2 is YFSETQ. The CDR3 covers 15 residues. In nucleotides, the CDR3 is TGCGCCAGCAACTCCGGACAGGGGGCGCACAATGAGCAGTTCTTC. It translates to CASNSGQGAHNEQFF.

A note on this clone: Mismatch with germline at one junction end may stem from a read error. The rearrangement joins TRBV6-1 to TRBJ2-7; D possibly corresponds to TRBD2 (7 bases). Germline V gives CDR1 MNHNS, CDR2 SASEGT. The CDR3 has 12 residues. The CDR3 region has the DNA TGTGCCAGCAGTGAAACAGGGAGGGCAAGGTGGTTC. Translating it yields CASSETGRARWF.

This chain connects TRBV29-1 to TRBJ1-1; D uncertain. V was trimmed by 7 bases and J by 2 bases, leaving 14 bases between them. Germline V gene lookup returns CDR1 SQVTM and CDR2 ANQGSEA. The CDR3 sequence is 13 residues long. Written as DNA, the CDR3 is TGCAGCGGGCTAGTAACTACTAACACTGAAGCTTTCTTT. Its translation is CSGLVTTNTEAFF.

V is TRBV27 and J is TRBJ2-2; TRBD2 is a possible D gene (6 bases). Per the germline V gene, CDR1 is MNHEY and CDR2 is SMNVEV (reference sequence). The CDR3 sequence is 14 residues long. Trimming stripped 0 bases from V and 8 bases from J, with 10 bases between. CDR3 sequence: CASSLSRGQGELFF. The CDR3 DNA follows: TGTGCCAGCAGTTTATCGCGGGGTCAAGGGGAGCTGTTTTTT.

The chain combines TRBV25-1 with TRBJ2-3, with 14 bases that match TRBD2. The germline V gene has CDR1 MGHDK and CDR2 SYGVNS. With 8 bases clipped from V and 4 bases from J, the junction kept 8 bases outside the gene matches. This CDR3 region has 16 residues. CDR3 in amino acids: CASEGTSGRHPDTQYF. DNA for the CDR3: TGTGCCAGCGAAGGGACTAGCGGGAGACATCCAGATACGCAGTATTTT.

V is TRBV18 and J is TRBJ2-2; D gene ambiguous. This CDR3 is 16 amino acids long. V gave up 2 bases and J gave up 0 bases, with 10 bases separating them. Germline CDR1 reads KGHSH; CDR2 reads LQKENI. The CDR3 bases are TGTGCCAGCTCACCAGTGGGAAAAGCGAACACCGGGGAGCTGTTTTTT. This encodes CASSPVGKANTGELFF.

The rearrangement links TRBV12-3 or TRBV12-4 to TRBJ2-5; D call uncertain. The CDR3 is made up of 11 amino acids. V gave up 2 bases and J gave up 5 bases, with 3 bases separating them. The CDR3 coding sequence is TGTGCCAGCAGTTTAACGGAGACCCAGTACTTC. This codes for CASSLTETQYF.

The V and J genes are TRBV20-1 and TRBJ2-5, with D perhaps matching TRBD1 (6 bases). The length of the CDR3 is 11 residues. From germline, CDR1 is DFQATT and CDR2 SNEGSKA (reference sequence). The CDR3 reads CGTGIQETQYF. CDR3 sequence (DNA): TGCGGAACAGGGATCCAAGAGACCCAGTACTTC.

This sequence joins TRBV11-2 and TRBJ2-1; 10 bases are a match to TRBD2. In germline, CDR1 is SGHAT, CDR2 FQNNGV. This CDR3 contains 15 residues. V lost 1 base to trimming and J lost 5 bases; unmatched junction nucleotides: 2. CDR3 in DNA: TGTGCCAGCAGCTTAGGGCTAGCGGGGGACAATGAGCAGTTCTTC. Translation: CASSLGLAGDNEQFF.

This clone has just one count. V is TRBV6-2 or TRBV6-3 and J is TRBJ1-6, with 7 bases identical to TRBD1. Germline loops: CDR1 MNHEY, CDR2 SVGEGT. V shed 2 bases and J 6 bases; nucleotides not matched to a gene: 10. The CDR3 covers 17 residues. This CDR3 is CASSYDVAGGGNSPLHF. CDR3 coding DNA: TGTGCCAGCAGTTACGACGTCGCAGGGGGTGGTAATTCACCCCTCCACTTT.

CDR3 region: CAWSPLDGTEAFF. The CDR3 DNA sequence: TGTGCCTGGAGTCCCTTGGATGGCACTGAAGCTTTCTTT. V is TRBV30 and J is TRBJ1-1; no clear D. CDR1 and CDR2 (germline): GTSNPN, SVGIG (reference sequence). Trimming removed 2 bases at V and 4 bases at J, with 11 bases between. CDR3 length: 13 residues.

J is TRBJ1-4 and V is TRBV19; D call uncertain. Germline V lookup: CDR1 LNHDA, CDR2 SQIVND (reference sequence). The V end lost 5 bases, the J end lost 5 bases, and 18 bases lay between the germline ends. CDR3 length: 16 residues. The CDR3 loop is CASSFSSVDANEKLFF. As DNA, the CDR3 is TGTGCCAGTAGTTTCAGCTCAGTGGACGCAAATGAAAAACTGTTTTTT.

The J gene is TRBJ1-6, the V gene TRBV18; D gene uncertain. Germline lookup yields CDR1 KGHSH and CDR2 LQKENI. This CDR3 is 17 amino acids long. V shed 2 bases and J shed 0 bases, with 11 bases lying between them. The CDR3 DNA follows: TGTGCCAGCTCACCAGTGGTGAGGAGCTCCTATAATTCACCCCTCCACTTT. Protein sequence: CASSPVVRSSYNSPLHF.

This clone appeared a single time. V gene TRBV10-2 combines with J gene TRBJ2-1, with D possibly being TRBD1 (6 bases). V was clipped by 3 bases and J by 10 bases, with 10 bases between them. There are 12 residues in the CDR3. Looked up from germline, CDR1 is WSHSY and CDR2 is SAAADI. CDR3: CASSEQGREQFF. DNA for the CDR3: TGCGCCAGCAGTGAACAGGGTAGGGAGCAGTTCTTC.

This clone has a single count. The V and J genes are TRBV2 and TRBJ2-3, with D possibly matching TRBD2 (7 bases). CDR1 and CDR2 from the germline V gene are SNHLY and FYNNEI. V dropped 5 bases and J dropped 2 bases, with 17 bases sitting between them. CDR3 size: 16 residues. CDR3 sequence: CASSPQPAGHTDTQYF. CDR3 DNA: TGTGCCAGCAGTCCTCAACCAGCGGGACACACAGATACGCAGTATTTT.

CDR3: CASSGLAGRETQYF. CDR3 coding DNA: TGTGCCAGCAGTGGACTAGCAGGCAGGGAGACCCAGTACTTC. The gene calls are TRBV27 and TRBJ2-5; TRBD2 agrees at 8 bases. V lost 5 bases to trimming and J lost 5 bases; unmatched junction nucleotides: 7. From germline, CDR1 is MNHEY and CDR2 SMNVEV (reference sequence). CDR3 length: 14 amino acids.

CDR3 residues: CAISLQAGTGVHNEQFF. The CDR3, as DNA: TGTGCCATCAGCCTCCAGGCCGGGACAGGGGTTCACAATGAGCAGTTCTTC. The chain couples TRBV10-3 to TRBJ2-1, with 10 bases aligning to TRBD1. After removal of 6 bases from V and 5 bases from J, the junction contained 13 bases not matched to a gene. This CDR3 spans 17 amino acids. Germline-derived CDR1 and CDR2 are ENHRY and SYGVKD.